The sequence of this TCR beta chain was determined in a study of control samples from healthy donors and cancer patients. The CDR3 loop spans 17 amino acids. Trimming removed 2 bases from V and 0 bases from J; junction bases left unmatched: 7. Germline V lookup: CDR1 SGHTA, CDR2 FQGNSA. Assay: immunoSEQ multiplex PCR; the TCRdb copy retains only in-frame clones and omits some. The sample has around 53,000 clones, roughly nine tenths seen once. Sample: PBMCs. The source is a man in his 60s with head and neck cancer. The V gene is TRBV7-2, the J gene TRBJ2-3; TRBD2 matches 8 bases. The chain's CDR3 is CASSLISGGDSTDTQYF. CDR3 in DNA: TGTGCCAGCAGCTTAATTTCCGGGGGGGATAGCACAGATACGCAGTATTTT.